Each of the 9 T cell receptor beta chains below was sequenced from the same sample in a study of T cells after yellow fever vaccination. Using its own MiXCR run on the 5' RACE reads, TCRdb lists one record per CDR3 protein. The sample consists of around 250,000 distinct CDR3 sequences, 6.9% of them appearing once. The sequences come from CD4+ T cells sorted from PBMCs, collected 15 days after the yellow fever booster vaccination. These receptor sequences come from a man aged 30-40 years who received the YFV17D yellow fever vaccine.

Concerning this clonotype itself: Germline is not matched at one junction end, which may reflect a read error. The V and J genes are TRBV14 and TRBJ2-3, with 7 nucleotides matching TRBD2. The CDR3 totals 16 residues. Per germline, CDR1 SGHDN and CDR2 FVKESK. CDR3 sequence reads: CGSSHEREESTDTQYF. The CDR3 DNA follows: TGTGGCAGCAGCCATGAACGGGAGGAAAGCACAGATACGCAGTATTTT.

The chain combines TRBV6-2 or TRBV6-3 with TRBJ2-7, with D unresolved. CDR1 is MNHEY, CDR2 SVGEGT, per germline. V gave up 6 bases and J gave up 0 bases, with 30 bases separating them. This CDR3 is built from 20 residues. The CDR3 sequence is CASSYPETTSDLRSSYEQYF. CDR3 sequence (DNA): TGTGCCAGCAGCTACCCAGAGACCACGTCTGATCTCAGGAGCTCCTACGAGCAGTACTTC.

This clonotype was seen only a few times. CDR3 sequence reads: CASSQGTGWEHTEAFF. The DNA of the CDR3 is TGCGCCAGCAGCCAAGGGACAGGGTGGGAGCACACTGAAGCTTTCTTT. The V gene is TRBV4-1, the J gene TRBJ1-1, with 8 bases aligning to TRBD1. This CDR3 is built from 16 residues. V was pared by 1 base and J by 3 bases, with 7 bases of the junction left unmatched. CDR1 is MGHRA, CDR2 YSYEKL, per germline.

This sequence joins TRBV29-1 and TRBJ2-5, with D tentatively TRBD2 (5 bases). This CDR3 is built from 12 residues. V was pared by 6 bases and J by 5 bases, with 13 bases between. The germline CDR1 and CDR2 sequences are SQVTM and ANQGSEA. The CDR3: CSVLEPGETQYF. The CDR3, as DNA: TGCAGCGTCCTCGAGCCGGGGGAGACCCAGTACTTC. Looking up the rest from reference TRBV29-1 and TRBJ2-5 gives the full variable domain: SAVISQKPSRDICQRGTSLTIQCQVDSQVTMMFWYRQQPGQSLTLIATANQGSEATYESGFVIDKFPISRPNLTFSTLTVSNMSPEDSSIYLCSVLEPGETQYFGPGTRLLVL.

This clonotype was counted at least ten times. This CDR3 is CASSSPRGDPNYGYTF. The CDR3 DNA reads TGTGCCAGCAGCTCACCCAGAGGGGACCCGAACTATGGCTACACCTTC. The chain links TRBV7-9 to TRBJ1-2, with D possibly TRBD1 on 5 matching bases. V lost 4 bases and J 2 bases, leaving 17 bases between the germline ends. The CDR3 sequence is 16 residues long. Per the germline V gene, CDR1 is SEHNR and CDR2 is FQNEAQ (reference sequence).

The table lists this clonotype with a few counts. CDR3 residues: CASSPGTGERPQHF. The CDR3, as DNA: TGTGCCAGCTCACCCGGGACAGGGGAACGGCCCCAGCATTTT. This chain links TRBV18 with TRBJ1-5, with TRBD1 matching over 10 bases. Germline V gene sequence: CDR1 KGHSH, CDR2 LQKENI. This CDR3 spans 14 amino acids. Trimming cost V 3 bases and J 9 bases; bases outside gene matches: 5. The complete variable domain, with remaining parts taken from reference TRBV18 and TRBJ1-5, reads NAGVMQNPRHLVRRRGQEARLRCSPMKGHSHVYWYRQLPEEGLKFMVYLQKENIIDESGMPKERFSAEFPKEGPSILRIQQVVRGDSAAYFCASSPGTGERPQHFGDGTRLSIL.

The V call is TRBV5-6, the J call TRBJ2-2; 8 nucleotides agree with TRBD2. The CDR3 has 16 residues. In germline, CDR1 is SGHDT, CDR2 YYEEEE. Unmatched junction bases numbered 5, after V lost 3 bases and J lost 1 base. The CDR3 region is CASSSPREGNTGELFF. The CDR3, as DNA: TGTGCCAGCAGCTCTCCTCGGGAGGGGAACACCGGGGAGCTGTTTTTT.

In this sample, this clonotype turned up many times. The V and J genes are TRBV5-1 and TRBJ2-1; TRBD1 aligns across 11 bases. The CDR3 has 14 residues. CDR1 SGHRS and CDR2 YFSETQ come from the germline V gene. V gave up 4 bases and J gave up 4 bases; unmatched junction bases: 1. DNA of the CDR3: TGCGCCAGCAGCCGGGACAGGGGGTACAATGAGCAGTTCTTC. This encodes CASSRDRGYNEQFF.

This clonotype was recorded many times. The chain combines TRBV20-1 with TRBJ2-3; 7 bases align to TRBD2. Germline V lookup: CDR1 DFQATT, CDR2 SNEGSKA (reference sequence). The CDR3 has 12 amino acids. DNA for the CDR3: TGCTCATCGGGGAGGGTTGGGGATACGCAGTATTTT. Translated, it gives CSSGRVGDTQYF.